These T cell receptor beta chains were read from a single sample in a study of blood T cells in healthy people across ages. TCRdb recomputed calls from the 5' RACE reads with MiXCR, one row per CDR3 protein. The data show about 680,000 distinct CDR3 sequences, with around 48% seen just once and about a third held by the top ten. Sequencing was done on a sample of blood. Receptors were obtained from a woman aged 55-69 years in good health. The CDR3 runs from the conserved cysteine through the conserved F or W. The D gene is left open where the match is weak. Clone sizes are given selectively: once, few, many, or a class where the clone is expanded.

CDR3,DNA,V,J,D,size
CSVEGGEFF,TGCAGCGTTGAGGGCGGTGAGTTCTTC,TRBV29-1,TRBJ2-1,-,few
CASSRKQGDGYTF,TGTGCCAGCAGCCGCAAACAGGGGGATGGCTACACCTTC,TRBV4-2,TRBJ1-2,TRBD1,-
CASSPSGGLLPSSYEQYF,TGCGCCAGCAGCCCTTCGGGCGGTCTACTACCTTCCTCCTACGAGCAGTACTTC,TRBV4-3,TRBJ2-7,-,-
CASSLTNYAGIYGYTF,TGTGCCAGCAGTTTAACCAATTACGCAGGGATCTATGGCTACACCTTC,TRBV27,TRBJ1-2,-,-
CVSSLVGGDGELFF,TGCGTCAGCAGCTTGGTTGGAGGGGACGGGGAGCTGTTTTTT,TRBV5-1,TRBJ2-2,-,-
CASSEVRMNTEAFF,TGTGCCAGCAGTGAAGTTCGAATGAACACTGAAGCTTTCTTT,TRBV6-1,TRBJ1-1,-,many
CASGLTASTDTQYF,TGTGCCAGCGGTTTGACAGCTAGCACAGATACGCAGTATTTT,TRBV12-3/TRBV12-4,TRBJ2-3,-,-
CASSVVGSFYNEQFF,TGTGCCAGCAGCGTAGTAGGAAGTTTTTACAATGAGCAGTTCTTC,TRBV9,TRBJ2-1,-,-
CASSKRTGKVESSYNEQFF,TGTGCCAGCAGCAAACGGACAGGGAAAGTTGAGAGCTCCTACAATGAGCAGTTCTTC,TRBV7-2,TRBJ2-1,TRBD1,few
CAWSVGPGQSRSGYTF,TGTGCCTGGAGTGTTGGACCCGGGCAGTCGCGAAGCGGCTACACCTTC,TRBV30,TRBJ1-2,-,few
CASSDAENSLCTF,TGTGCCAGCAGTGACGCCGAGAATAGCCTCTGCACCTTC,TRBV6-4,TRBJ1-2,-,-
CASSKGDSDEKLFF,TGTGCCAGCTCGAAGGGGGACAGCGATGAAAAACTGTTTTTT,TRBV2,TRBJ1-4,TRBD1,-
CSARDMGVRETRYF,TGCAGTGCTAGAGATATGGGAGTTCGAGAGACCCGGTACTTC,TRBV20-1,TRBJ2-7,-,-
CASTTLERIAYEQYF,TGTGCCAGCACGACCCTCGAAAGAATAGCTTACGAGCAGTACTTC,TRBV6-5,TRBJ2-7,-,many
CSSWTGGEQYF,TGCAGCTCCTGGACAGGGGGCGAGCAGTACTTC,TRBV29-1,TRBJ2-7,TRBD1,few
CASSLLQGGYTGELFF,TGTGCCAGCAGCCTCCTTCAGGGGGGGTACACCGGGGAGCTGTTTTTT,TRBV7-2,TRBJ2-2,-,few
CASSSSGQSNEKLFF,TGCGCCAGTAGCTCGTCGGGACAGTCTAATGAAAAACTGTTTTTT,TRBV5-1,TRBJ1-4,TRBD1,-
CASRRTGSNSGYTF,TGTGCCAGCAGGAGGACAGGGAGCAACTCTGGCTACACCTTC,TRBV28,TRBJ1-2,TRBD1,-
CAISERASGRGETQYF,TGTGCCATCAGTGAGCGGGCTAGCGGGAGGGGAGAGACCCAGTACTTC,TRBV10-3,TRBJ2-5,TRBD2,-
CASSTPQSSYEQYF,TGTGCCAGCAGTACACCTCAAAGCTCCTACGAGCAGTACTTC,TRBV2,TRBJ2-7,-,-
CSARDQARGNTEAFF,TGCAGTGCTAGAGATCAGGCCAGGGGGAACACTGAAGCTTTCTTT,TRBV20-1,TRBJ1-1,-,-
CASSFPLRWGYTF,TGTGCCAGCAGTTTCCCCTTAAGGTGGGGCTACACCTTC,TRBV12-3/TRBV12-4,TRBJ1-2,-,-
CSASGIKGDEQFF,TGCAGTGCTAGCGGGATTAAAGGGGATGAGCAGTTCTTC,TRBV20-1,TRBJ2-1,-,-
CASSYSSGQFEQYF,TGTGCCAGCAGTTACTCTTCGGGACAATTCGAGCAGTACTTC,TRBV6-2/TRBV6-3,TRBJ2-7,-,-
CASRTPGRKSDTQYF,TGTGCCAGCAGAACCCCCGGGAGGAAATCAGATACGCAGTATTTT,TRBV7-2,TRBJ2-3,TRBD2,-
CSASDAPLSYEQYF,TGCAGTGCTAGCGACGCCCCTTTGTCCTACGAGCAGTACTTC,TRBV20-1,TRBJ2-7,-,-
CSARDKGVSYNEQFF,TGCAGTGCTAGAGATAAGGGAGTGAGTTACAATGAGCAGTTCTTC,TRBV20-1,TRBJ2-1,-,few
CSAASGIREQYF,TGCAGTGCTGCTAGTGGGATCAGGGAGCAGTACTTC,TRBV20-1,TRBJ2-5,-,-
CASSPGLTSHEQYF,TGTGCCAGCAGCCCGGGACTCACTAGCCACGAGCAGTACTTC,TRBV9,TRBJ2-7,-,few
CSAKRSGLAKNIQYF,TGCAGTGCTAAAAGGTCGGGACTAGCCAAAAACATTCAGTACTTT,TRBV20-1,TRBJ2-4,TRBD2,few
CASSEGSRAYGYTF,TGTGCCAGCAGTGAAGGAAGCAGGGCCTATGGCTACACCTTC,TRBV2,TRBJ1-2,-,-
CASSLSGYNEQYF,TGTGCCAGCAGCTTATCAGGCTACAATGAGCAGTACTTC,TRBV7-9,TRBJ2-5,-,-
CAISDGSGRAPEQYF,TGTGCCATCAGTGATGGTAGCGGGAGGGCCCCTGAGCAGTACTTC,TRBV10-3,TRBJ2-5,TRBD2,-
CASGDRLAANTGELFF,TGTGCCAGCGGGGATCGGCTAGCGGCAAACACCGGGGAGCTGTTTTTT,TRBV2,TRBJ2-2,TRBD2,-
CASSQAPDRALYF,TGTGCCAGCAGCCAAGCCCCCGACAGGGCATTGTACTTC,TRBV3-1,TRBJ2-4,TRBD1,-
CASSRGLADSYEQYF,TGTGCCAGCAGCCGGGGACTAGCGGACTCCTACGAGCAGTACTTC,TRBV7-2,TRBJ2-7,TRBD2,few
CASSQARPSEQYF,TGTGCCAGCTCACAGGCTAGACCCTCCGAGCAGTACTTC,TRBV18,TRBJ2-7,-,-